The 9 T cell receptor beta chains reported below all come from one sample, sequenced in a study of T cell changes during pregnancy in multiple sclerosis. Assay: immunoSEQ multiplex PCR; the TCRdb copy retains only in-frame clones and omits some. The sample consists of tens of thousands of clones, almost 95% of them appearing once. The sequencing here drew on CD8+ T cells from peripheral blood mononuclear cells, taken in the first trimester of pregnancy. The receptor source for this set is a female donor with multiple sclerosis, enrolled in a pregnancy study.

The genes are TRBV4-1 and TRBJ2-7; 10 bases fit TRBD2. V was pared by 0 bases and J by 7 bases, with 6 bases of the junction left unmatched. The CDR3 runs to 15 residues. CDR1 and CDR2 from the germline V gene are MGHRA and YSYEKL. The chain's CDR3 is CASSQEGLASWEQYF. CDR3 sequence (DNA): TGCGCCAGCAGCCAAGAGGGACTAGCGAGCTGGGAGCAGTACTTC.

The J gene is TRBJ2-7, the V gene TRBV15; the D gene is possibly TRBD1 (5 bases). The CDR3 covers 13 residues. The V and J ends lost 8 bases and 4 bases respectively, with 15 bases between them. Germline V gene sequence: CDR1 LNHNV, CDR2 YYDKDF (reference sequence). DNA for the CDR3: TGTGCCACCTCTAGGGGCGAGTCGTACGAGCAGTACTTC. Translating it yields CATSRGESYEQYF.

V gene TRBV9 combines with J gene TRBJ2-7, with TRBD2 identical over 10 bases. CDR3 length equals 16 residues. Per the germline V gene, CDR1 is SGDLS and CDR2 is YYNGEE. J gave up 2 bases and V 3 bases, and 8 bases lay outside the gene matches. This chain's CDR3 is CASSASASGGAYEQYF. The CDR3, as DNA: TGTGCCAGCAGCGCCTCCGCCAGCGGGGGGGCCTACGAGCAGTACTTC.

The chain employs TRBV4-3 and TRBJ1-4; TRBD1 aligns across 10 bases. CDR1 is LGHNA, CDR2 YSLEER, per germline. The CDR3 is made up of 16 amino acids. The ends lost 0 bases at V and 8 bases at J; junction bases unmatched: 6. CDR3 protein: CASSQDRDRGREKLFF. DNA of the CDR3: TGCGCCAGCAGCCAAGACCGGGACAGGGGAAGGGAAAAACTGTTTTTT.

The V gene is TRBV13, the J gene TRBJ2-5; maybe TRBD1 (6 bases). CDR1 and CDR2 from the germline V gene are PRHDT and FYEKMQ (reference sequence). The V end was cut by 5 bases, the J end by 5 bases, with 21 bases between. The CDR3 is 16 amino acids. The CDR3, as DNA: TGTGCCAGCAGCCCGAGTTTAGACAGCCAGGGGGAGACCCAGTACTTC. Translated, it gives CASSPSLDSQGETQYF.

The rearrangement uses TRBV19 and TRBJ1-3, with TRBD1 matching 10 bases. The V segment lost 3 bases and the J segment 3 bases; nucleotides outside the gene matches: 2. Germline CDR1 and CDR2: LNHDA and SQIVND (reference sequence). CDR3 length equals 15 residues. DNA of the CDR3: TGTGCCAGTAGTATGACAGGGGGCCATGGAAACACCATATATTTT. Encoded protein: CASSMTGGHGNTIYF.

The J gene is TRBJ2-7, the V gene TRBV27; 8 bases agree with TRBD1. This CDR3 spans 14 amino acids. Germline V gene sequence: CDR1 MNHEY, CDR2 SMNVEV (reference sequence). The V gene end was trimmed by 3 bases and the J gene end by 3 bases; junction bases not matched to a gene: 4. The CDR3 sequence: CASSFSTGGYEQYF. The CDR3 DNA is TGTGCCAGCAGTTTTTCCACAGGGGGCTACGAGCAGTACTTC.

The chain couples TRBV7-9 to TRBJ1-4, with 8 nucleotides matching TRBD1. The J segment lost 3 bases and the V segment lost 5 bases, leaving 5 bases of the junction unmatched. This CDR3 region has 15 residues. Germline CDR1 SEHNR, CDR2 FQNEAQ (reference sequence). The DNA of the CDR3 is TGTGCCAGCAGCGCACAGGGGGGATCTAATGAAAAACTGTTTTTT. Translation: CASSAQGGSNEKLFF.

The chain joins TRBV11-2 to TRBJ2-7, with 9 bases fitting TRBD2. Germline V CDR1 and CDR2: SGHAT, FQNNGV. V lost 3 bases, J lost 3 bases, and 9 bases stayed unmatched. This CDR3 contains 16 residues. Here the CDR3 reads CASSLGLAGRIYEQYF. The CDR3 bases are TGTGCCAGCAGCTTGGGTCTAGCGGGAAGGATCTACGAGCAGTACTTC.